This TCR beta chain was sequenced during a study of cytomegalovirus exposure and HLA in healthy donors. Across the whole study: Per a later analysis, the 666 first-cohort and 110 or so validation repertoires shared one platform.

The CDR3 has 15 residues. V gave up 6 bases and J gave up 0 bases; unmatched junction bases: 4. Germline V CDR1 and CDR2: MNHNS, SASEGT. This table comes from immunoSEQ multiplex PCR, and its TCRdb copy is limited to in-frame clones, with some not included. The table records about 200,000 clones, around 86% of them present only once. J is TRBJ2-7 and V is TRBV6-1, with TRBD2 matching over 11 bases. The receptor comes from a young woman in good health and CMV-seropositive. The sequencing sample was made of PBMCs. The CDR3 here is CASSSGTSGSYEQYF. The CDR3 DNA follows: TGTGCCAGCAGCTCCGGGACTAGCGGCTCCTACGAGCAGTACTTC.